The 27 T cell receptor beta chains below all came from one sample that was sequenced in a study of blood T cell repertoires in COVID-19 (dated by TCRdb to 2019 to 2021). The method was the immunoSEQ multiplex PCR assay. In TCRdb, the immuneACCESS table is reduced to in-frame sequences with V and J assigned. These tables do not hold every clone; where another copy was compared, an unresolved V gene accounts for under half, and the others remain unexplained. This sample comprises a few hundred thousand clones, around four fifths of them detected only once. The ten largest make up about 10% of the sample. The material sequenced was peripheral blood. These receptors were obtained from an elderly woman with COVID-19, enrolled during active disease.

The rearrangement links TRBV14 to TRBJ2-7; TRBD1 might be the D (6 bases). V lost 4 bases to trimming and J lost 3 bases, with 10 bases between them. Germline V gives CDR1 SGHDN, CDR2 FVKESK. CDR3 size: 13 residues. CDR3 region: CASSPQGNYEQYF. DNA of the CDR3: TGTGCCAGCAGCCCCCAGGGGAACTACGAGCAGTACTTC.

The rearrangement links TRBV2 to TRBJ2-5, with D possibly matching TRBD2 (6 bases). CDR3 length: 14 amino acids. V lost 5 bases and J 3 bases, leaving 13 bases between the germline ends. Looked up from germline, CDR1 is SNHLY and CDR2 is FYNNEI. The CDR3 DNA sequence: TGTGCCAGCAGTTACGGGACTCCCGAAGAGACCCAGTACTTC. Protein product: CASSYGTPEETQYF.

This sequence joins TRBV6-5 and TRBJ1-2; TRBD1 is a possible D gene (6 bases). The CDR3 contains 14 residues. Germline CDR1 reads MNHEY; CDR2 reads SVGAGI. Trimming cost V 8 bases and J 0 bases, with 13 bases left between them. The CDR3 sequence is CASWGGAANYGYTF. Here the CDR3 DNA reads TGTGCCAGCTGGGGGGGGGCTGCTAACTATGGCTACACCTTC.

The V gene is TRBV19, the J gene TRBJ1-1; D is possibly TRBD1 (6 bases). CDR3 size: 16 residues. Trimming cost V 8 bases and J 3 bases, with 22 bases left between them. CDR1 and CDR2 from the germline V gene are LNHDA and SQIVND (reference sequence). The CDR3 bases are TGTGCCAGTGGTCCGGGAGGGCGGGGGGCGCACACTGAAGCTTTCTTT. Translation gives CASGPGGRGAHTEAFF.

The chain uses TRBV5-1 and TRBJ2-2; 12 nucleotides line up with TRBD2. The CDR3 extends over 18 amino acids. V trimming: 1 base; J trimming: 4 bases; junction bases outside the gene matches: 8. In germline, CDR1 is SGHRS, CDR2 YFSETQ. As DNA, the CDR3 is TGCGCCAGCAGCTTGCCGATTACTAGCGGGGGGACCACCGGGGAGCTGTTTTTT. Translated: CASSLPITSGGTTGELFF.

The rearrangement links TRBV18 to TRBJ1-2; TRBD1 is a possible D gene (6 bases). This CDR3 is built from 15 residues. Germline loops: CDR1 KGHSH, CDR2 LQKENI. The V and J ends lost 6 bases and 10 bases respectively, with 24 bases between them. The CDR3 loop reads CASSRITGGGKVYTF. As DNA, the CDR3 is TGTGCCAGCTCCCGCATAACGGGGGGCGGAAAGGTCTACACCTTC.

In its sample, this clone was seen once. The gene calls are TRBV5-1 and TRBJ1-4; D ambiguous. This CDR3 is 13 amino acids long. The V end was cut by 4 bases, the J end by 8 bases, with 12 bases between. CDR1 and CDR2 from the germline V gene are SGHRS and YFSETQ. CDR3 amino acids: CASSVSRSEKLFF. As DNA, the CDR3 is TGCGCCAGCAGCGTGTCCAGATCGGAAAAACTGTTTTTT.

The CDR3 coding sequence is TGTGCCAGCAGTGGACACTCCTACGAGCAGTACTTC. As protein: CASSGHSYEQYF. The chain joins TRBV28 to TRBJ2-7; possible D gene TRBD1, 5 bases. From germline, CDR1 is MDHEN and CDR2 SYDVKM. With 5 bases removed from V and 0 bases from J, the gap between germline ends came to 5 bases. The CDR3 runs 12 residues.

The V gene is TRBV7-2, the J gene TRBJ2-5; D is ambiguous. Between the trimmed V and J ends, which lost 5 bases and 2 bases, there was a span of 3 bases. This CDR3 comprises 11 residues. Looked up from germline, CDR1 is SGHTA and CDR2 is FQGNSA. CDR3 nucleotides: TGTGCCAGCAGCCAACAAGAGACCCAGTACTTC. Protein product: CASSQQETQYF.

The chain couples TRBV24-1 to TRBJ2-2, with 9 bases lining up with TRBD1. Germline trimming cut 2 bases from V and 4 bases from J; bases unmatched to any gene: 1. This CDR3 is 15 amino acids long. Germline assignment: CDR1 KGHDR and CDR2 SFDVKD. The CDR3 here is CATSDWGQGTGELFF. CDR3 nucleotides: TGTGCCACCAGTGATTGGGGACAGGGCACCGGGGAGCTGTTTTTT.

The genes are TRBV21-1 and TRBJ1-1; TRBD1 is taken as the D call from the table, unchecked against the DNA. TRBV21-1 is designated a pseudogene. This CDR3 spans 14 amino acids. The CDR3 sequence: CASSNTIKHTEAFF. The CDR3 DNA sequence: TGTGCCAGCAGCAATACAATAAAACATACTGAAGCTTTCTTT.

The chain joins TRBV30 to TRBJ1-1; D perhaps matches TRBD1 (5 bases). The CDR3 length is 12 residues. Germline assignment: CDR1 GTSNPN and CDR2 SVGIG (reference sequence). Trimming took 5 bases from V and 1 from J, leaving 8 bases between them. Written as DNA, the CDR3 is TGTGCCTGGGGCAGGGAGAACACTGAAGCTTTCTTT. This sequence encodes CAWGRENTEAFF.

The V gene is TRBV5-6, the J gene TRBJ2-1; the D gene is possibly TRBD2 (6 bases). CDR3 length equals 11 residues. Germline V gene sequence: CDR1 SGHDT, CDR2 YYEEEE. Trimming cost V 3 bases and J 8 bases, with 6 bases left between them. This chain's CDR3 is CASSWRDEQFF. Here the CDR3 DNA reads TGTGCCAGCAGCTGGAGGGATGAGCAGTTCTTC.

This chain links TRBV11-2 with TRBJ1-1; maybe TRBD1 (6 bases). The CDR3 runs 15 residues. CDR1 is SGHAT, CDR2 FQNNGV, per germline. Between the trimmed V and J ends, which lost 3 bases and 0 bases, there was a span of 11 bases. The CDR3 DNA reads as TGTGCCAGCAGCTTGGGGGCCCGGGTGAACACTGAAGCTTTCTTT. It encodes CASSLGARVNTEAFF.

This clone was observed a handful of times. The genes are TRBV28 and TRBJ2-5, with 11 nucleotides matching TRBD1. Germline assignment: CDR1 MDHEN and CDR2 SYDVKM. With V trimmed by 4 bases and J by 1 base, 8 bases remained unmatched. The CDR3 covers 17 residues. The CDR3 nucleotides are TGTGCCAGCAGTTCGTCCGGGACAGGGGGGACCCAAGAGACCCAGTACTTC. Encoded protein: CASSSSGTGGTQETQYF.

The V and J genes are TRBV6-5 and TRBJ1-2; tentative D call: TRBD1 (5 bases). The germline V gene encodes CDR1 MNHEY and CDR2 SVGAGI. Between the trimmed V and J ends, which lost 3 bases and 8 bases, there was a span of 10 bases. The CDR3 covers 12 residues. CDR3 sequence (DNA): TGTGCCAGCAGTTATAACCAGGGCGGCTACACCTTC. Translated: CASSYNQGGYTF.

The CDR3 sequence is CASSQPGGSEKLFF. DNA for the CDR3: TGCGCCAGCAGCCAACCAGGGGGGAGTGAAAAACTGTTTTTT. The rearrangement joins TRBV4-1 to TRBJ1-4; 7 positions match TRBD1. The ends lost 2 bases at V and 7 bases at J; junction bases unmatched: 4. This CDR3 spans 14 amino acids. Germline loops: CDR1 MGHRA, CDR2 YSYEKL.

The chain employs TRBV5-5 and TRBJ1-2; weak D call: TRBD1 (5 bases). V lost 2 bases to trimming and J lost 4 bases, with 15 bases between them. Per the germline V gene, CDR1 is SGHKS and CDR2 is YYEKEE (reference sequence). CDR3 length: 15 residues. CDR3 amino acids: CASSFTMTASYGYTF. The DNA for the CDR3 is TGTGCCAGCAGCTTCACAATGACAGCCTCCTATGGCTACACCTTC.

The rearrangement joins TRBV2 to TRBJ2-4, with D uncertain. Germline lookup yields CDR1 SNHLY and CDR2 FYNNEI. The CDR3 is 15 amino acids. Deletions cut 6 bases from V and 0 bases from J, with 12 bases between. The CDR3 nucleotides are TGTGCCAGCAGCCGACAACCGTTAGCCAAAAACATTCAGTACTTC. Protein sequence: CASSRQPLAKNIQYF.

The chain couples TRBV30 to TRBJ2-7; D unresolved. The CDR3 totals 14 residues. With 2 bases removed from V and 2 bases from J, the gap between germline ends came to 13 bases. Germline loops: CDR1 GTSNPN, CDR2 SVGIG (reference sequence). DNA of the CDR3: TGTGCCTGGAGTACCGGGTCAGAACCCTACGAGCAGTACTTC. Translating gives CAWSTGSEPYEQYF. The whole variable domain, filled in from reference TRBV30 and TRBJ2-7, reads SQTIHQWPATLVQPVGSPLSLECTVEGTSNPNLYWYRQAAGRGLQLLFYSVGIGQISSEVPQNLSASRPQDRQFILSSKKLLLSDSGFYLCAWSTGSEPYEQYFGPGTRLTVT.

This chain links TRBV5-1 with TRBJ1-4, with TRBD1 matching 9 bases. The CDR3 has 16 amino acids. With 3 bases clipped from V and 5 bases from J, the junction kept 8 bases outside the gene matches. Per the germline V gene, CDR1 is SGHRS and CDR2 is YFSETQ. CDR3 amino acids: CASSSGQGPSNEKLFF. CDR3 sequence (DNA): TGCGCCAGCAGCTCCGGACAGGGGCCTTCCAATGAAAAACTGTTTTTT.

The V and J genes are TRBV5-4 and TRBJ1-3; possibly TRBD1 for D (5 bases). In germline, CDR1 is SGHNT, CDR2 YYREEE (reference sequence). This CDR3 is 17 amino acids long. V lost 1 base to trimming and J lost 4 bases, with 18 bases between them. The CDR3 bases are TGTGCCAGCAGCTTGTCAAAGGGGCTCAATTCCGGAAACACCATATATTTT. This codes for CASSLSKGLNSGNTIYF.

This clone appeared a single time. In DNA, the CDR3 is TGTGCCAGCAGCCAGCGCGGGACAGAGGCCTACGAGCAGTACTTC. Protein sequence: CASSQRGTEAYEQYF. This chain connects TRBV7-2 to TRBJ2-7; D is possibly TRBD1 (7 bases). Deletions cut 5 bases from V and 2 bases from J, with 16 bases between. The CDR3 consists of 15 residues. Germline CDR1 and CDR2: SGHTA and FQGNSA.

The rearrangement uses TRBV5-4 and TRBJ2-3; 11 bases line up with TRBD1. CDR1 SGHNT and CDR2 YYREEE come from the germline V gene (reference sequence). The CDR3 runs to 15 residues. V trimming: 3 bases; J trimming: 9 bases; junction bases outside the gene matches: 9. DNA for the CDR3: TGTGCCAGCAGCTATGGGGGACAGGGGGTCGGGACGCAGTATTTT. This gives the protein CASSYGGQGVGTQYF.

V usage is TRBV6-6 and J usage is TRBJ1-4; D is uncertain. V was trimmed by 7 bases and J by 5 bases, leaving 14 bases between them. The CDR3 contains 14 residues. CDR1 and CDR2 from the germline V gene are MNHNY and SVGAGI (reference sequence). CDR3 DNA: TGTGCCAGCACCTCGCAGATGGAGAATGAAAAACTGTTTTTT. As protein: CASTSQMENEKLFF.

The V and J genes are TRBV18 and TRBJ2-1; maybe TRBD2 (5 bases). This CDR3 is 17 amino acids long. Germline V CDR1 and CDR2: KGHSH, LQKENI. V dropped 1 base and J dropped 6 bases, with 19 bases sitting between them. CDR3 protein: CASSPQTIGGGGNEQFF. CDR3 nucleotides: TGTGCCAGCTCACCACAAACGATTGGCGGCGGAGGCAATGAGCAGTTCTTC.

The chain has TRBV30 and TRBJ1-2, with D hard to call. The CDR3 covers 14 residues. Per germline, CDR1 GTSNPN and CDR2 SVGIG (reference sequence). V was shortened by 2 bases and J by 8 bases, with 18 bases between the two germline ends. CDR3 nucleotides: TGTGCCTGGAGTAGAGAGGGTAGGGTGGGCGGCTACACCTTC. This codes for CAWSREGRVGGYTF.